The entry below describes one TCR beta chain. These data originate in a study of Ad26.COV2.S vaccination and SARS-CoV-2 variants. Measured with immunoSEQ multiplex PCR; TCRdb has only the in-frame clones, and not every one. The sample contains approximately 350,000 clones, around 87% of which appear only once. The treatment denotes: about 20 received Ad26.COV2.S at low or high dose, single or two shots; about 5 received placebo; per-sample allocation not given. Samples analyzed were those drawn on day 63 after the first vaccine or placebo injection. The CDR3 spans 19 residues. Germline assignment: CDR1 LGHNA and CDR2 YSLEER. Trimming cost V 4 bases and J 3 bases, with 24 bases left between them.

This clonotype originated in a person between 18 and 60 years old who received the Ad26.COV2.S COVID-19 vaccine or a placebo. J is TRBJ1-4 and V is TRBV4-3; TRBD1 is a possible D gene (6 bases). Source: peripheral blood, taken in a trial of Ad26.COV2.S vaccine versus placebo. CDR3 nucleotides: TGCGCCAGCAGCCTCGGGTTTGGGAAAACAGGGCTGGCTAATGAAAAACTGTTTTTT. This encodes CASSLGFGKTGLANEKLFF.